This T cell receptor beta chain was obtained from a study of shared clonotypes between healthy human individuals. Concerning this clone: Its antigen is unidentified.

Trimming took 4 bases from V and 3 from J, leaving 13 bases between them. The CDR3 extends over 14 amino acids. Germline CDR1 and CDR2: SGHRS and YFSETQ. The study, taken as a whole, reports: Generally, estimated richness proved larger in naive subsets than it did in memory subsets. It was observed that about 5% of naive CD4 clonotypes were shared across several donors.

Data came from immunoSEQ multiplex PCR; TCRdb stores just in-frame clones and leaves some out. The table records some 1 million clones, approximately 70% of them present only once. The chain employs TRBV5-1 and TRBJ2-5; D is undetermined. The sequenced sample was memory CD4+ T cells sorted from blood. The subset: CD45RA-negative fraction. The TCR originated in a man aged 18 to 35 in good health. The CDR3 region is CASSPGQLEETQYF. The CDR3 nucleotides are TGCGCCAGCAGCCCCGGCCAGTTAGAAGAGACCCAGTACTTC.